A selection of T cell receptor beta chains follows, all from one sample in a study of blood T cell repertoires in COVID-19. The method was immunoSEQ multiplex PCR; TCRdb's version includes in-frame clones alone and lacks a portion of them. The data show some 310,000 clones, roughly 84% seen once. The sequenced sample was peripheral blood. The receptors shown here come from a man over 45 with active or convalescent COVID-19. Both conserved end residues are part of each CDR3. D genes are given only for firm matches. Clone size appears in some rows only: once, few, many, or a class for an expanded clone.

>TRBV27|-|TRBJ2-6|-
CASSDYSGANVLTF
TGTGCCAGCAGTGACTACTCTGGGGCCAACGTCCTGACTTTC
>TRBV10-3|-|TRBJ1-6|TRBD1
CAISESTGAPLHF
TGTGCCATCAGTGAGTCGACAGGGGCGCCCCTCCACTTT
>TRBV24-1|-|TRBJ2-2|-
CATSDQGAAANTGELFF
TGTGCCACCAGTGACCAGGGCGCCGCGGCGAACACCGGGGAGCTGTTTTTT
>TRBV2|-|TRBJ1-5|TRBD1
CASSGTGGNQPQHF
TGTGCCAGCAGTGGCACAGGGGGCAATCAGCCCCAGCATTTT
>TRBV7-6|-|TRBJ2-1|TRBD2
CASSLTSGAYNEQFF
TGTGCCAGCAGCCTGACTAGCGGGGCCTACAATGAGCAGTTCTTC
>TRBV11-3|-|TRBJ2-1|-
CASSYGSYNEQFF
TGTGCCAGCAGCTACGGTTCCTACAATGAGCAGTTCTTC
>TRBV7-2|few|TRBJ2-7|TRBD1
CASASPGTATYEQYF
TGTGCCAGCGCGTCTCCCGGGACAGCGACCTACGAGCAGTACTTC
>TRBV28|-|TRBJ2-5|-
CASRHPSTAAQETQYF
TGTGCCAGCAGACACCCCTCGACTGCCGCCCAAGAGACCCAGTACTTC
>TRBV2|-|TRBJ2-1|-
CASSELLPKYNEQFF
TGTGCCAGCAGTGAACTACTGCCAAAATACAATGAGCAGTTCTTC
>TRBV5-6|-|TRBJ1-5|TRBD1
CASSARDRDQPQHF
TGTGCCAGCAGCGCTCGGGACAGGGATCAGCCCCAGCATTTT
>TRBV3-1/TRBV3-2|-|TRBJ1-5|TRBD1
CASSFLPGQGRGNQPQHF
TGTGCCAGCAGCTTTCTTCCGGGACAGGGGAGAGGCAATCAGCCCCAGCATTTT
>TRBV30|-|TRBJ2-1|-
CAWSSDSSYNEQFF
TGTGCCTGGAGTTCGGACAGCTCCTACAATGAGCAGTTCTTC
>TRBV9|-|TRBJ2-3|-
CASSPPSTDTQYF
TGTGCCAGCAGCCCCCCTAGCACAGATACGCAGTATTTT
>TRBV15|-|TRBJ2-1|-
CATSRESDFGNEQFF
TGTGCCACCAGCAGAGAGAGTGACTTCGGGAATGAGCAGTTCTTC
>TRBV28|-|TRBJ1-2|TRBD1
CASSPSQGWGYTF
TGTGCCAGCAGCCCATCACAGGGGTGGGGCTACACCTTC
>TRBV7-3|-|TRBJ2-2|-
CASSSRGAPGTGELFF
TGTGCCAGCAGCTCTCGTGGGGCACCGGGCACCGGGGAGCTGTTTTTT
>TRBV28|-|TRBJ1-1|-
CASSQTEAFF
TGTGCCAGCAGTCAGACTGAAGCTTTCTTT
>TRBV29-1|-|TRBJ1-2|-
CSVDRDYGYTF
TGCAGCGTTGACAGGGACTATGGCTACACCTTC
>TRBV19|-|TRBJ2-1|TRBD1
CATAPGQGFNEQFF
TGTGCCACCGCCCCGGGACAGGGATTTAATGAGCAGTTCTTC
>TRBV2|-|TRBJ2-2|TRBD2
CASTSGHPLAGRTGELFF
TGTGCCAGCACCTCCGGACATCCACTAGCGGGAAGGACCGGGGAGCTGTTTTTT
>TRBV2|few|TRBJ2-2|-
CASRGAVAGELFF
TGTGCCAGCAGGGGGGCAGTAGCCGGGGAGCTGTTTTTT
>TRBV29-1|-|TRBJ1-2|-
CSVEGAARGGYTF
TGCAGCGTTGAAGGGGCGGCCAGGGGTGGCTACACCTTC
>TRBV5-5|-|TRBJ2-3|-
CASSFDRPDTQYF
TGTGCCAGCAGCTTCGACAGACCAGATACGCAGTATTTT
>TRBV2|-|TRBJ1-2|-
CASSEHRRAGYTF
TGTGCCAGCAGTGAACACCGTAGAGCTGGCTACACCTTC
>TRBV7-9|-|TRBJ1-5|-
CASSLGTGTNQPQHF
TGTGCCAGCAGCTTGGGAACAGGGACCAATCAGCCCCAGCATTTT
>TRBV3-1/TRBV3-2|-|TRBJ1-3|-
CASSQWGGTGGNTIYF
TGTGCCAGCAGCCAATGGGGCGGGACGGGAGGAAACACCATATATTTT
>TRBV2|-|TRBJ1-2|TRBD1
CASRDRAAIYGYTF
TGTGCCAGCAGGGACAGGGCCGCTATCTATGGCTACACCTTC
>TRBV19|-|TRBJ2-7|-
CASSNKEGAYEQYF
TGTGCCAGTAGTAACAAAGAGGGGGCCTACGAGCAGTACTTC
>TRBV7-2|-|TRBJ1-2|TRBD1
CASSLAFGGTGLINGYTF
TGTGCCAGCAGCTTAGCATTTGGGGGGACAGGGTTAATTAATGGCTACACCTTC
>TRBV30|-|TRBJ2-3|TRBD1
CAWSFGQGALDTQYF
TGTGCCTGGAGTTTCGGACAGGGGGCTTTAGATACGCAGTATTTT
>TRBV6-2/TRBV6-3|-|TRBJ1-6|-
CASSYLRSGSPLHF
TGTGCCAGCAGTTATCTCCGGTCGGGTTCACCCCTCCACTTT